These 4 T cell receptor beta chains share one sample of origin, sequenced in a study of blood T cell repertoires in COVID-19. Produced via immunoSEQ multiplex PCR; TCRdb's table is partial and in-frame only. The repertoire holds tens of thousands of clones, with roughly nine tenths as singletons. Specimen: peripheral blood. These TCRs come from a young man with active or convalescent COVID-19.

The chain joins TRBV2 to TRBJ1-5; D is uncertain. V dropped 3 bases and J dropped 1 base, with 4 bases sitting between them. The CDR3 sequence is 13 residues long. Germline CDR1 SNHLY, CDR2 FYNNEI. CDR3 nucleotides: TGTGCCAGCAGTGACCAGAGCAATCAGCCCCAGCATTTT. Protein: CASSDQSNQPQHF.

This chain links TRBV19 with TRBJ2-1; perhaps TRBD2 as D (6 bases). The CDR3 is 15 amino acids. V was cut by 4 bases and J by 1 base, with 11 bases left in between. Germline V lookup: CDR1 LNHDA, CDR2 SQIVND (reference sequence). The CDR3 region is CASSRTGDSYNEQFF. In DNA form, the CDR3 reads TGTGCCAGTAGTAGAACGGGGGATTCCTACAATGAGCAGTTCTTC.

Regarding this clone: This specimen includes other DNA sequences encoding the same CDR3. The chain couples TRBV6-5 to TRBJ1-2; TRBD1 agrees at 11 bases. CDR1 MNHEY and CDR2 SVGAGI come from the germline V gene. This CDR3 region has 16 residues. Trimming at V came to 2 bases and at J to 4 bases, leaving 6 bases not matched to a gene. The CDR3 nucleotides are TGTGCCAGCAGTTACCTTCGGACAGGGGGCTCCTATGGCTACACCTTC. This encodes CASSYLRTGGSYGYTF.

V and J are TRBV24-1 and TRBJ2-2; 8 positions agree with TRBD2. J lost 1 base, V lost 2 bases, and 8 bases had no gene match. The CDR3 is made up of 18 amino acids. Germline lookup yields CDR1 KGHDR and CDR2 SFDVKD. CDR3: CATSDSRAGGLNTGELFF. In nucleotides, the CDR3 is TGTGCCACCAGTGATTCTCGGGCGGGAGGCCTGAACACCGGGGAGCTGTTTTTT.